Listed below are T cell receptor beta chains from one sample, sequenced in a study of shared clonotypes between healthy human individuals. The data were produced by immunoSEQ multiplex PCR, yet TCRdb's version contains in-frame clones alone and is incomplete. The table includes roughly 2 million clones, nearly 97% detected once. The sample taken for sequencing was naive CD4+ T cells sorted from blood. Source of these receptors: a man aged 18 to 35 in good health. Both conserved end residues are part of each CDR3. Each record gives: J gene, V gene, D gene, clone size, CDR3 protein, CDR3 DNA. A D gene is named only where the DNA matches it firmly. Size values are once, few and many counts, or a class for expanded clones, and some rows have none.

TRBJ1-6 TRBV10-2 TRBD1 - CASTTGVSPLHF TGCGCCAGCACCACAGGGGTTTCACCCCTCCACTTT
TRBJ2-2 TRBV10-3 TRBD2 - CAISLAGADTGELFF TGTGCCATCAGCTTAGCGGGGGCCGACACCGGGGAGCTGTTTTTT
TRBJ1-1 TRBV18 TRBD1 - CASSLRDSNTEAFF TGTGCCAGCTCACTTCGGGACAGCAACACTGAAGCTTTCTTT
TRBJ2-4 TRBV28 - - CASSLVQNDIQYF TGTGCCAGCAGTTTAGTACAGAACGACATTCAGTACTTC
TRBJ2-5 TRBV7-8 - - CASSLGRGAWTQYF TGTGCCAGCAGCTTAGGTAGAGGGGCGTGGACCCAGTACTTC
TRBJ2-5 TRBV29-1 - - CSGDPGETQYF TGCAGCGGGGACCCGGGGGAGACCCAGTACTTC
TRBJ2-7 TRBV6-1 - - CASTVEYEQYF TGTGCCAGCACCGTCGAATACGAGCAGTACTTC
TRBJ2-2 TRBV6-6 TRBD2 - CASSTPAGSNTGELFF TGTGCCAGCAGCACCCCAGCGGGATCGAACACCGGGGAGCTGTTTTTT
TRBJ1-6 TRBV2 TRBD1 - CASSGDRGLGTPLHF TGTGCCAGCAGCGGAGACAGGGGCCTAGGGACACCCCTCCACTTT
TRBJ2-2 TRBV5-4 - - CASSLTNRGGTGELFF TGTGCCAGCAGCTTGACGAACAGGGGGGGCACCGGGGAGCTGTTTTTT
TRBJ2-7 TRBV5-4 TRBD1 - CASSSGTGTHEQYF TGTGCCAGCAGCTCCGGGACAGGGACTCACGAGCAGTACTTC
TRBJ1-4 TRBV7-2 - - CASRLGQLNEKLFF TGTGCCAGCAGACTGGGACAACTTAATGAAAAACTGTTTTTT
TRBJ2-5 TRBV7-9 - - CASSSLPRSETQYF TGTGCCAGCAGCTCCTTGCCCAGGTCAGAGACCCAGTACTTC
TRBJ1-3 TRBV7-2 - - CASSLTGNTIYF TGTGCCAGCAGCTTAACCGGAAACACCATATATTTT
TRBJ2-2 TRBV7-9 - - CASSSFRDLRPGELFF TGTGCCAGCAGCTCATTCCGGGACTTACGTCCCGGGGAGCTGTTTTTT
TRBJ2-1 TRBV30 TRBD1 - CAWRTGTGVYGEQFF TGTGCCTGGAGAACCGGGACAGGGGTATATGGCGAGCAGTTCTTC
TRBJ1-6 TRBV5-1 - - CASGRVPNSPLHF TGCGCCAGCGGCAGGGTCCCCAATTCACCCCTCCACTTT
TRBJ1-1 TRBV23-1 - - CASSQSGRDLDTEAFF TGCGCCAGCAGTCAATCGGGCAGGGATCTTGACACTGAAGCTTTCTTT
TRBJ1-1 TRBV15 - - CATGLTVGRGTEAFF TGTGCCACCGGGTTGACGGTGGGGAGAGGAACTGAAGCTTTCTTT
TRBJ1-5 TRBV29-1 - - CSAQNSNQPQHF TGCAGCGCTCAGAATAGCAATCAGCCCCAGCATTTT
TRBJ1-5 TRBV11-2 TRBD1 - CASSPGGAGNQPQHF TGTGCCAGCAGCCCAGGGGGCGCGGGCAATCAGCCCCAGCATTTT
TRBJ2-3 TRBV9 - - CASSVAGEMTDTQYF TGTGCCAGCAGCGTAGCGGGGGAGATGACAGATACGCAGTATTTT
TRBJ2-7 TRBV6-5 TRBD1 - CASSFRDRGGYEQYF TGTGCCAGCAGCTTTCGGGACAGGGGTGGTTACGAGCAGTACTTC
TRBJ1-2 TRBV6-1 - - CASSDGQGLPTGYTF TGTGCCAGCAGTGATGGGCAGGGGCTTCCTACTGGCTACACCTTC
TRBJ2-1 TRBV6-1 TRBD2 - CASSEREPRYNEQFF TGTGCCAGCAGCGAGCGGGAGCCGAGATACAATGAGCAGTTCTTC
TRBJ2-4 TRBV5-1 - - CASSLGVGDALAKNIQYF TGCGCCAGCAGCTTGGGGGTCGGAGATGCCCTAGCCAAAAACATTCAGTACTTC
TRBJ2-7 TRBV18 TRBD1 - CASSPGTAHEQYF TGTGCCAGCTCACCCGGGACAGCCCACGAGCAGTACTTC
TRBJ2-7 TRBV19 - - CASSQASGGYEQYF TGTGCCAGTAGCCAGGCGTCCGGCGGATACGAGCAGTACTTC
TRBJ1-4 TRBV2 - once CASSITGFNEKLFF TGTGCCAGCAGTATAACAGGATTTAATGAAAAACTGTTTTTT